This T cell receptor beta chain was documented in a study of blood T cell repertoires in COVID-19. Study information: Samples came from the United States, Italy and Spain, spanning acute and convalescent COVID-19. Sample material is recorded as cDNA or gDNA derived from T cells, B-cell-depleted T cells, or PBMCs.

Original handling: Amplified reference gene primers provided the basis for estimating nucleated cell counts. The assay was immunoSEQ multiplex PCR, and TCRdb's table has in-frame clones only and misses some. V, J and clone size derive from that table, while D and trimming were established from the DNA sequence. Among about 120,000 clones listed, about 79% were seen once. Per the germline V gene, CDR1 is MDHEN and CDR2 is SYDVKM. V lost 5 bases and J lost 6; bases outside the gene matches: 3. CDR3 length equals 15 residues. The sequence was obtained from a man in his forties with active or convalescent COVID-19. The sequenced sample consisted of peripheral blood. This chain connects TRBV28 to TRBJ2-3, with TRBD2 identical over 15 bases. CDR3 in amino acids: CASSGLAGGFDTQYF. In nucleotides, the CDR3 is TGTGCCAGCAGTGGACTAGCGGGAGGGTTTGATACGCAGTATTTT.